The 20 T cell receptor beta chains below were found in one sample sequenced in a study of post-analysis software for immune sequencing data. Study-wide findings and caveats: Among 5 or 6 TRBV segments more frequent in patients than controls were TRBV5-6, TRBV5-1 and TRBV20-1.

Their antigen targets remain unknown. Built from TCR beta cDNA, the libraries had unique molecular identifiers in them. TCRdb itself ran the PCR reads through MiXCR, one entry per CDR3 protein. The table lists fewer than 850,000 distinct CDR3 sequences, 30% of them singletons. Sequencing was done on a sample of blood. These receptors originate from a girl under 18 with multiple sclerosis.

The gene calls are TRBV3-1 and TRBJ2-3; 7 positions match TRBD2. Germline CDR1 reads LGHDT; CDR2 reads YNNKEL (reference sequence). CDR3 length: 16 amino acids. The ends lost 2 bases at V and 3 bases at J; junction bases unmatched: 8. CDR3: CASSQLGGRGTDTQYF. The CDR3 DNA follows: TGTGCCAGCAGCCAACTGGGAGGGCGAGGGACAGATACGCAGTATTTT.

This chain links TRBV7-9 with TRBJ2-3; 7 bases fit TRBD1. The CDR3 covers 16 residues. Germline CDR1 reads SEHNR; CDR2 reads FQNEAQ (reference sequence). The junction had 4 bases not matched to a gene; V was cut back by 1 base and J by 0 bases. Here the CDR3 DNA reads TGTGCCAGCAGCTTAGGTACAGGGGTTAGCACAGATACGCAGTATTTT. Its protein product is CASSLGTGVSTDTQYF. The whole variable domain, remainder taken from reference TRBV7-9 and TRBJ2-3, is DTGVSQNPRHKITKRGQNVTFRCDPISEHNRLYWYRQTLGQGPEFLTYFQNEAQLEKSRLLSDRFSAERPKGSFSTLEIQRTEQGDSAMYLCASSLGTGVSTDTQYFGPGTRLTVL.

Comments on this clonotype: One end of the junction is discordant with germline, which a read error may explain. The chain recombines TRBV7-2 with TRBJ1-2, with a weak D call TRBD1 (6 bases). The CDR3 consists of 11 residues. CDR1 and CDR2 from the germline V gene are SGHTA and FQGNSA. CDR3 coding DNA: TGTGCCAACAGCTTGGGACACTGGTGCACCTTC. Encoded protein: CANSLGHWCTF.

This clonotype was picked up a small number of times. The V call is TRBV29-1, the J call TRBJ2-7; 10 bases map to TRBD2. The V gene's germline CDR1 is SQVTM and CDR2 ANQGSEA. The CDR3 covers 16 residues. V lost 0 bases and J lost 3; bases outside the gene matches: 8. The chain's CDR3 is CSVEDPGRTSGYEQYF. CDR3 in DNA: TGCAGCGTTGAAGATCCGGGCCGGACTAGCGGCTACGAGCAGTACTTC.

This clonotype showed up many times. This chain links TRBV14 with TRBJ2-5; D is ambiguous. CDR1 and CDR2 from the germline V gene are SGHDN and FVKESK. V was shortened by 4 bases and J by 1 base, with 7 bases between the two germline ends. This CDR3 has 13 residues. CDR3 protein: CASSRGRQETQYF. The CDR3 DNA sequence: TGTGCCAGCAGCCGCGGCCGCCAAGAGACCCAGTACTTC.

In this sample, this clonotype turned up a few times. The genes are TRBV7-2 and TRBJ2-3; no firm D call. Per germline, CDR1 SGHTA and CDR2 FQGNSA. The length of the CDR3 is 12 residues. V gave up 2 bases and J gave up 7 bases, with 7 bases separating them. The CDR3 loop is CASSLNENTQYF. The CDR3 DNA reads TGTGCCAGCAGCTTAAATGAAAATACGCAGTATTTT. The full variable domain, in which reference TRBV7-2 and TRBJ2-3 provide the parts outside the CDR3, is GAGVSQSPSNKVTEKGKDVELRCDPISGHTALYWYRQSLGQGLEFLIYFQGNSAPDKSGLPSDRFSAERTGGSVSTLTIQRTQQEDSAVYLCASSLNENTQYFGPGTRLTVL.

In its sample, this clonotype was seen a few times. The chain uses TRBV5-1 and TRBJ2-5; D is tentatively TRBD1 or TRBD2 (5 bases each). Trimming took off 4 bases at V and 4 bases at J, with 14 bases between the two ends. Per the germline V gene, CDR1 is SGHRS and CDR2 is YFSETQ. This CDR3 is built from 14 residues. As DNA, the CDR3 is TGCGCCAGCAGCGTCAGGGACCCGGGAGAGACCCAGTACTTC. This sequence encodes CASSVRDPGETQYF.

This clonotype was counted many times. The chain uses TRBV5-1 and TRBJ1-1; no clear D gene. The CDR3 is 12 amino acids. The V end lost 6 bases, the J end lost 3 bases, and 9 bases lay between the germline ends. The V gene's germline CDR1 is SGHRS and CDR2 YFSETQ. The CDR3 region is CASKDGYTEAFF. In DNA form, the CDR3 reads TGCGCCAGCAAGGACGGGTACACTGAAGCTTTCTTT.

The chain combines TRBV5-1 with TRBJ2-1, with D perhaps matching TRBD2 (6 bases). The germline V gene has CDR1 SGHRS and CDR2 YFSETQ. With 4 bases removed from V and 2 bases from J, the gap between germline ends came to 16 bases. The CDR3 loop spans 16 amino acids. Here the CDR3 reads CASSPGGTAAYNEQFF. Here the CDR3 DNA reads TGCGCCAGCAGCCCAGGCGGGACGGCCGCCTACAATGAGCAGTTCTTC.

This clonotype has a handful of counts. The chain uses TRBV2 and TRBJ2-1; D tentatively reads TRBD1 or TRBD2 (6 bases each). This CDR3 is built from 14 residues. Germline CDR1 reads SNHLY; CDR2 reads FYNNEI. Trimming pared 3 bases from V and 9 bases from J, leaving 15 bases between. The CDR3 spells CASSERSGATEQFF. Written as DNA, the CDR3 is TGTGCCAGCAGTGAGAGATCGGGGGCCACTGAGCAGTTCTTC.

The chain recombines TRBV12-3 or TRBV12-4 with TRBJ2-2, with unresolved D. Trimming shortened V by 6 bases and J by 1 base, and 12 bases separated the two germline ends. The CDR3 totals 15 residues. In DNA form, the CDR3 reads TGTGCCAGCAGCCTGTGGGATTTGAACACCGGGGAGCTGTTTTTT. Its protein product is CASSLWDLNTGELFF.

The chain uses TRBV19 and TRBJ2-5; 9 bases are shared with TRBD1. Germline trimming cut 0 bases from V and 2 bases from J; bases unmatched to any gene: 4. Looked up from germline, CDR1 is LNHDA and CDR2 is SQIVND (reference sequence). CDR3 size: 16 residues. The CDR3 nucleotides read TGTGCCAGTAGTATAGATCCCGACAGGGGGCAAGAGACCCAGTACTTC. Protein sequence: CASSIDPDRGQETQYF. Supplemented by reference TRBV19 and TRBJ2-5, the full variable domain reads DGGITQSPKYLFRKEGQNVTLSCEQNLNHDAMYWYRQDPGQGLRLIYYSQIVNDFQKGDIAEGYSVSREKKESFPLTVTSAQKNPTAFYLCASSIDPDRGQETQYFGPGTRLLVL.

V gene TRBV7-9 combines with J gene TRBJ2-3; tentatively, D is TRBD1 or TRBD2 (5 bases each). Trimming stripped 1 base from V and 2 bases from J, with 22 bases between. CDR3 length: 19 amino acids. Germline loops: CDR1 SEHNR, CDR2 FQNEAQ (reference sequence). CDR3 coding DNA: TGTGCCAGCAGCTTAGAGGTCCCCCGGGGACGTTTTCTCACAGATACGCAGTATTTT. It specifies CASSLEVPRGRFLTDTQYF. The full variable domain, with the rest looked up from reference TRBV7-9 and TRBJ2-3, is DTGVSQNPRHKITKRGQNVTFRCDPISEHNRLYWYRQTLGQGPEFLTYFQNEAQLEKSRLLSDRFSAERPKGSFSTLEIQRTEQGDSAMYLCASSLEVPRGRFLTDTQYFGPGTRLTVL.

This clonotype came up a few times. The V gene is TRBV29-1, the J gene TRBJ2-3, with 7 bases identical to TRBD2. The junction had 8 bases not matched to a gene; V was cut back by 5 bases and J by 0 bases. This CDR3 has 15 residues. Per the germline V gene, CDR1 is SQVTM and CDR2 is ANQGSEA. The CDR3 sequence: CSVFSASGSTDTQYF. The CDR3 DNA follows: TGCAGCGTTTTTTCGGCTAGCGGTAGCACAGATACGCAGTATTTT.

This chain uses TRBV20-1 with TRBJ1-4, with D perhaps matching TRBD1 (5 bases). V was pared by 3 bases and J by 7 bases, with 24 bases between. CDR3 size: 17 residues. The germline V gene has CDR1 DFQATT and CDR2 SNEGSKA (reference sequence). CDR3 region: CSASQKRLAGGVEKLFF. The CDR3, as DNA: TGCAGTGCTAGTCAAAAACGACTAGCGGGAGGGGTTGAAAAACTGTTTTTT.

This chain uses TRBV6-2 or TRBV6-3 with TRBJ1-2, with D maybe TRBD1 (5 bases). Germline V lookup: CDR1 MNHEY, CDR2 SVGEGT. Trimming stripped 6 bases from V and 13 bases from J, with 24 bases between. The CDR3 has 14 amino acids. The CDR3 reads CASSGGTTYRLFTF. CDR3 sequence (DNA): TGTGCCAGCAGCGGCGGGACGACTTACCGACTTTTCACCTTC.

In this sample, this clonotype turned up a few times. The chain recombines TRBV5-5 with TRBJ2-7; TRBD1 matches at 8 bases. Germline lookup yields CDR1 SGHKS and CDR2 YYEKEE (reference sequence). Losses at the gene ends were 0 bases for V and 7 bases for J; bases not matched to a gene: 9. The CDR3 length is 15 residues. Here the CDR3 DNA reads TGTGCCAGCAGCTTGGGTCAGGGGGCTACGAGGGAGCAGTACTTC. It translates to CASSLGQGATREQYF.

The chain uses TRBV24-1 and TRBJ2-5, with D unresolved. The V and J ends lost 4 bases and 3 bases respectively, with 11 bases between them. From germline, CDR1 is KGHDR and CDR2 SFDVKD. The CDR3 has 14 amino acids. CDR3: CATSESPSKETQYF. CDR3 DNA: TGTGCCACCAGTGAGTCCCCAAGCAAAGAGACCCAGTACTTC.

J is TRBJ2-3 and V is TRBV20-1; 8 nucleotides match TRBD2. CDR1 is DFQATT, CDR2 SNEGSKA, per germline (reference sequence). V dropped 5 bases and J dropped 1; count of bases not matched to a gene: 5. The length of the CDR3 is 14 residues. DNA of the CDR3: TGCAGTGCTTACGGGGGGGCGGGCACAGATACGCAGTATTTT. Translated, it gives CSAYGGAGTDTQYF.

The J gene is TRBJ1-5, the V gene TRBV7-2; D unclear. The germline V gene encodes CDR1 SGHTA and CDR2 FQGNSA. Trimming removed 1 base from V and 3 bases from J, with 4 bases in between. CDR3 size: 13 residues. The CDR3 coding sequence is TGTACCAGCAGCTTAGACATCAATCAGCCCCAGCATTTT. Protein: CTSSLDINQPQHF. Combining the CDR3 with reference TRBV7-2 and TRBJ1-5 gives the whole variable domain GAGVSQSPSNKVTEKGKDVELRCDPISGHTALYWYRQSLGQGLEFLIYFQGNSAPDKSGLPSDRFSAERTGGSVSTLTIQRTQQEDSAVYLCTSSLDINQPQHFGDGTRLSIL.